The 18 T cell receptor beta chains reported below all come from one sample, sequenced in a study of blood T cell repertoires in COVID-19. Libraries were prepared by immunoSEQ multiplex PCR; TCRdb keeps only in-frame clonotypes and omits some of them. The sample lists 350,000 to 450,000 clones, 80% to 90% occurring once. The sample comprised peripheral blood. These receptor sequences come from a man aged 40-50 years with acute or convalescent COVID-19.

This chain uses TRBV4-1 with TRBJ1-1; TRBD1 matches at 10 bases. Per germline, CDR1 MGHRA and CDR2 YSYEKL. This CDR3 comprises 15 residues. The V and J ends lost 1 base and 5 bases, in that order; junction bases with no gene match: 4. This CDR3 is CASSQGQGARTEAFF. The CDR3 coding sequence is TGCGCCAGCAGCCAAGGACAGGGGGCTCGTACTGAAGCTTTCTTT.

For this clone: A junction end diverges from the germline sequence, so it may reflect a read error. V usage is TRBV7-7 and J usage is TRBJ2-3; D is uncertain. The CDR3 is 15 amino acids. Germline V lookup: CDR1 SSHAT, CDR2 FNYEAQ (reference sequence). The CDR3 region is CASSPAGSGTDTQYF. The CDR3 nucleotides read TGTGCTAGCAGTCCCGCTGGTTCAGGCACAGATACGCAGTATTTT.

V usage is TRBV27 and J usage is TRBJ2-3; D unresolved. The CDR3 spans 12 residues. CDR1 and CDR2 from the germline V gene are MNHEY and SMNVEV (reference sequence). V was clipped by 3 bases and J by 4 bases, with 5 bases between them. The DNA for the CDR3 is TGTGCCAGCAGTTTTACACCAGATACGCAGTATTTT. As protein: CASSFTPDTQYF.

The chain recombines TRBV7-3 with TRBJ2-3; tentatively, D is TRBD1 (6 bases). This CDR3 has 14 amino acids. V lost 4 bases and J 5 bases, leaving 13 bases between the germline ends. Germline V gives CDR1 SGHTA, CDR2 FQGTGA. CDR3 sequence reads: CASSSSLGGDTQYF. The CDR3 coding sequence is TGTGCCAGCAGCTCCTCATTAGGGGGAGATACGCAGTATTTT.

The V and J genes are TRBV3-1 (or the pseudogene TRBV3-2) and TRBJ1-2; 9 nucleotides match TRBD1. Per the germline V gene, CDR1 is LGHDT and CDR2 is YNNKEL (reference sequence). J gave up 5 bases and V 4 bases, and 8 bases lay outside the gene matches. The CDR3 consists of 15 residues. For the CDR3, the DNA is TGTGCCAGCAGCCCCGGGACAGGGTCCAGGTATGGCTACACCTTC. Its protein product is CASSPGTGSRYGYTF.

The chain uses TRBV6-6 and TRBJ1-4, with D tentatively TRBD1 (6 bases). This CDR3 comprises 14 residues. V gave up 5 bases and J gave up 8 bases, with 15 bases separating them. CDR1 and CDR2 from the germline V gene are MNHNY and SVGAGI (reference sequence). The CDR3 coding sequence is TGTGCCAGCAGTGGAGGGGGGAGGGAGGAAAAACTGTTTTTT. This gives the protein CASSGGGREEKLFF.

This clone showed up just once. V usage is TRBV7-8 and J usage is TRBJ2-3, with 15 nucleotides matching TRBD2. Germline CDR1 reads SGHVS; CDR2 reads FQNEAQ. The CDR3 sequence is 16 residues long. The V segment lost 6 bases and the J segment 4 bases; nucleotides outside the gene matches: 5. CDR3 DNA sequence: TGTGCCAGCAGGGGACTAGCGGGAGGTAGCGCAGATACGCAGTATTTT. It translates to CASRGLAGGSADTQYF.

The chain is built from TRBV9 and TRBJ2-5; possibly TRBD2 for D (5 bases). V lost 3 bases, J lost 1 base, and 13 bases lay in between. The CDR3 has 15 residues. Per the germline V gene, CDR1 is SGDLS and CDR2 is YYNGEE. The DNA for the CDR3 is TGTGCCAGCAGCGAGGGAGCTGGGCGCCAAGAGACCCAGTACTTC. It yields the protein CASSEGAGRQETQYF. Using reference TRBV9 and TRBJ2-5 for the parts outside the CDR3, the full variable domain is DSGVTQTPKHLITATGQRVTLRCSPRSGDLSVYWYQQSLDQGLQFLIQYYNGEERAKGNILERFSAQQFPDLHSELNLSSLELGDSALYFCASSEGAGRQETQYFGPGTRLLVL.

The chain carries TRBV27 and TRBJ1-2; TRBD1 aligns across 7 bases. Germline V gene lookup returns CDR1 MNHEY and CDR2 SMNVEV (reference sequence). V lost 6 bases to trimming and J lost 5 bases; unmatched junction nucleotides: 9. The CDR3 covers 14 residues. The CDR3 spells CASSRQGIRYGYTF. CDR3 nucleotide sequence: TGTGCCAGCAGCCGACAGGGAATTCGGTATGGCTACACCTTC.

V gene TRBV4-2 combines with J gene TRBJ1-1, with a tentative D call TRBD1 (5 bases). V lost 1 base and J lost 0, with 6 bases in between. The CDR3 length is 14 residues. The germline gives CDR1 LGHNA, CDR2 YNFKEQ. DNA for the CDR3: TGTGCCAGCAGCCAAGGACAGTTGAACACTGAAGCTTTCTTT. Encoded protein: CASSQGQLNTEAFF.

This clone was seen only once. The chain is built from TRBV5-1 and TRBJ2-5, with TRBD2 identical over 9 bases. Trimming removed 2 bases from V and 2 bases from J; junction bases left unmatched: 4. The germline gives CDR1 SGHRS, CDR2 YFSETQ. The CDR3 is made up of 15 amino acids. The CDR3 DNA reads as TGCGCCAGCAGCTTAGGACTAGCGAATCAAGAGACCCAGTACTTC. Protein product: CASSLGLANQETQYF.

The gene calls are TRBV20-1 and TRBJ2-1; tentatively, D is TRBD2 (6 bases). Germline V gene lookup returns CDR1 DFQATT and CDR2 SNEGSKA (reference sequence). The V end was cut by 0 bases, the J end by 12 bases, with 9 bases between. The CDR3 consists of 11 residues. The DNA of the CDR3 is TGCAGTGCTAGAGATGGGACTCGGCAGTTCTTC. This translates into CSARDGTRQFF.

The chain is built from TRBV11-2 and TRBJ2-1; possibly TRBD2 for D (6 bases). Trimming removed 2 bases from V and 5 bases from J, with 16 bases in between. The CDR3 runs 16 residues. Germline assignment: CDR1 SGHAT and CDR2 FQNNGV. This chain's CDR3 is CASSLPGAASHNEQFF. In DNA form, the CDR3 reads TGTGCCAGCAGCTTACCGGGAGCGGCTAGTCACAATGAGCAGTTCTTC.

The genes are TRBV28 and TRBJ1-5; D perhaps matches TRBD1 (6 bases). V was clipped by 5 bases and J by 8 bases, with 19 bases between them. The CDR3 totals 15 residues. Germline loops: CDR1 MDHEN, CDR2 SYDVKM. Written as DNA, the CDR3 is TGTGCCAGCAGTCACCAGGGGATCTTTGTTGAGCCCCAGCATTTT. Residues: CASSHQGIFVEPQHF. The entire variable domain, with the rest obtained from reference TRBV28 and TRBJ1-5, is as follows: DVKVTQSSRYLVKRTGEKVFLECVQDMDHENMFWYRQDPGLGLRLIYFSYDVKMKEKGDIPEGYSVSREKKERFSLILESASTNQTSMYLCASSHQGIFVEPQHFGDGTRLSIL.

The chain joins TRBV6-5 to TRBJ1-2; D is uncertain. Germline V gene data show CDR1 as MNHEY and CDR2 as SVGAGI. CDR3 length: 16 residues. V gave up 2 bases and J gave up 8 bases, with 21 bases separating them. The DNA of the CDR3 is TGTGCCAGCAGTTACCCGTCGGGGATCATTGCAAGGGGCTACACCTTC. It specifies CASSYPSGIIARGYTF.

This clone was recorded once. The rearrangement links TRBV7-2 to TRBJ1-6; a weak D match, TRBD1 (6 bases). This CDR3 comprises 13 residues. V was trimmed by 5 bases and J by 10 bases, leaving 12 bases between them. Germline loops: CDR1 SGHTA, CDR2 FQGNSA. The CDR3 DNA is TGTGCCAGCAGCGGGGAACAGGGCTCACCCCTCCACTTT. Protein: CASSGEQGSPLHF.

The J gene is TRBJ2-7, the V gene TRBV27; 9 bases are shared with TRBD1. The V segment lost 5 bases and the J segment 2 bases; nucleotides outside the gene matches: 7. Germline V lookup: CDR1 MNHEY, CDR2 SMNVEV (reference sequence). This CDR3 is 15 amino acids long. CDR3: CASSVTGTGTYEQYF. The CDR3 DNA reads TGTGCCAGCAGTGTAACCGGGACAGGGACCTACGAGCAGTACTTC.

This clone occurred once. Here the CDR3 DNA reads TGTGCCAGCAGCCCCCTAGCGGGGGCCATCGGGACCCAGTACTTC. Its translation: CASSPLAGAIGTQYF. The chain uses TRBV11-2 and TRBJ2-5, with 10 bases aligning to TRBD2. The CDR3 covers 15 residues. With V trimmed by 5 bases and J by 7 bases, 10 bases remained unmatched. The germline CDR1 and CDR2 sequences are SGHAT and FQNNGV.